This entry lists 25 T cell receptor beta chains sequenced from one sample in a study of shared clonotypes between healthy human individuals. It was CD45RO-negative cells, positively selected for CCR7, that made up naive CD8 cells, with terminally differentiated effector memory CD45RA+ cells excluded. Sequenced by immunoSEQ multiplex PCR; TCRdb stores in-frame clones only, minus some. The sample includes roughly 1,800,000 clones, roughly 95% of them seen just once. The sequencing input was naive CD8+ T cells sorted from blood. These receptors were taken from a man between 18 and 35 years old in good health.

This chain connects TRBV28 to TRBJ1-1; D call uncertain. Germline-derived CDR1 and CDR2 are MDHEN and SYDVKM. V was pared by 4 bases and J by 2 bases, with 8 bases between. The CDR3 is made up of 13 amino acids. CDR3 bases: TGTGCCAGCAGTTATTGGGATAACACTGAAGCTTTCTTT. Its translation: CASSYWDNTEAFF.

CDR3 DNA: TGTGCCAGCAGTTTCAGGGTAGGCGATGGCTACACCTTC. Protein: CASSFRVGDGYTF. The V call is TRBV28, the J call TRBJ1-2, with D possibly TRBD1 on 5 matching bases. CDR1 MDHEN and CDR2 SYDVKM come from the germline V gene. Trimming left V 3 bases short and J 6 bases short, with 11 bases between. The CDR3 runs 13 residues.

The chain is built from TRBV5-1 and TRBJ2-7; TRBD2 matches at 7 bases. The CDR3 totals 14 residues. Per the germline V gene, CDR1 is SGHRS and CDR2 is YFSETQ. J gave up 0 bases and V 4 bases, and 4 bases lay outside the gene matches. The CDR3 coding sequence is TGCGCCAGCAGCCCAAGGACTAGCTCCTACGAGCAGTACTTC. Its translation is CASSPRTSSYEQYF.

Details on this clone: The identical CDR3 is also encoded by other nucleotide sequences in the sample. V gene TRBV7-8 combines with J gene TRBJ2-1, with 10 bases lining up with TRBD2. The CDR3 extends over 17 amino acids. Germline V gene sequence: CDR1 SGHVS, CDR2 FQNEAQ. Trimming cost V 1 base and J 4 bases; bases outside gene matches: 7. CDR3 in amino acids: CASSLGPLAGEYNEQFF. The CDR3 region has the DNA TGTGCCAGCAGCTTAGGTCCCCTAGCGGGAGAGTACAATGAGCAGTTCTTC.

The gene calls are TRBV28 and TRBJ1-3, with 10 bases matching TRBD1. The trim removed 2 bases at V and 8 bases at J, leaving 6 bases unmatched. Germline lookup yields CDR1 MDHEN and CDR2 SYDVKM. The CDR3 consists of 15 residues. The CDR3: CASSLHGDRGHTIYF. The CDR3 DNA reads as TGTGCCAGCAGTTTACACGGGGACAGGGGACACACCATATATTTT.

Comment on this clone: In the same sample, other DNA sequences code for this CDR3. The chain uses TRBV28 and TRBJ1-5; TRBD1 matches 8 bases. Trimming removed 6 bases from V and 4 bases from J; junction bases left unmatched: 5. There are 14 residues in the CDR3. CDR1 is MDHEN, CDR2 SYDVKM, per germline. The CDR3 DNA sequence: TGTGCCAGCAGGGACAGGGTCAGTAATCAGCCCCAGCATTTT. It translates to CASRDRVSNQPQHF.

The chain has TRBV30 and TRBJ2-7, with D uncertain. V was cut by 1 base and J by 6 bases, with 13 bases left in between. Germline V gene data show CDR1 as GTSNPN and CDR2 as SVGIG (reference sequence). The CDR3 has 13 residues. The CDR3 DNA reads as TGTGCCTGGAGTGGTACAGAATTCGGCGAGCAGTACTTC. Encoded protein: CAWSGTEFGEQYF.

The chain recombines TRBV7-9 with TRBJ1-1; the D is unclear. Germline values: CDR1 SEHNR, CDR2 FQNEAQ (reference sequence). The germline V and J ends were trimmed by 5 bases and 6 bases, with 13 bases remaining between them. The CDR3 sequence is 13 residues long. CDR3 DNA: TGTGCCAGCAGCCCGAGCGAGCAGCCTGAAGCTTTCTTT. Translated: CASSPSEQPEAFF.

The DNA of the CDR3 is TGTGCCAGCAGTTCGAGAACGCAACGGACTAGCGGGATCCACGAGCAGTACTTC. This gives the protein CASSSRTQRTSGIHEQYF. The V gene is TRBV27, the J gene TRBJ2-7; TRBD2 aligns across 12 bases. CDR1 and CDR2 (germline): MNHEY, SMNVEV (reference sequence). Unmatched junction bases numbered 15, after V lost 4 bases and J lost 5 bases. This CDR3 is built from 18 residues.

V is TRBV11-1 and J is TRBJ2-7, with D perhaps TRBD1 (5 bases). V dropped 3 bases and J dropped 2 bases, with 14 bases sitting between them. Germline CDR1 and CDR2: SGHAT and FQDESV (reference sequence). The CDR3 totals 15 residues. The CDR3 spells CASSLGQGATYEQYF. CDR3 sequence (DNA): TGTGCCAGCAGCTTGGGCCAGGGTGCAACCTACGAGCAGTACTTC.

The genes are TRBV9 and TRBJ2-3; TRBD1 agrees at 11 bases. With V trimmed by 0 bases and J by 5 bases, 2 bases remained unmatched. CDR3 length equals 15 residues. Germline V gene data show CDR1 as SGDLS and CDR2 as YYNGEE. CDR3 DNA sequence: TGTGCCAGCAGCGTAGCCGGGACAGGGGGAGATACGCAGTATTTT. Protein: CASSVAGTGGDTQYF.

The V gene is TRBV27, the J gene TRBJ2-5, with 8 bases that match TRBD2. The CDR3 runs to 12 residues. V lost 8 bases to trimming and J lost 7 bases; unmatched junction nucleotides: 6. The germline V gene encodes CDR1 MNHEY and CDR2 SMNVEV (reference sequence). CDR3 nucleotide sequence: TGTGCCAGCTGGACTCGGGAGGGGACCCAGTACTTC. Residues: CASWTREGTQYF.

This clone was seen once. CDR3 DNA sequence: TGTGCCAGCAGCGTCGAGGGGGGCCCAGACACCGGGGAGCTGTTTTTT. This sequence encodes CASSVEGGPDTGELFF. The chain combines TRBV9 with TRBJ2-2, with D perhaps assigned TRBD1 or TRBD2 (6 bases each). V was pared by 2 bases and J by 3 bases, with 14 bases between. Germline V gives CDR1 SGDLS, CDR2 YYNGEE. This CDR3 contains 16 residues.

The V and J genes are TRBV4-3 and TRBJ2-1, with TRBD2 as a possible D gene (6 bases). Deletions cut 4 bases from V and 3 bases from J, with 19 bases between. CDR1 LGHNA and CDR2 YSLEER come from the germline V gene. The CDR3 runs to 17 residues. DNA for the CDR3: TGCGCCAGCAGCCCCAAATATCCGGGAGAGTTCTACAATGAGCAGTTCTTC. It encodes CASSPKYPGEFYNEQFF.

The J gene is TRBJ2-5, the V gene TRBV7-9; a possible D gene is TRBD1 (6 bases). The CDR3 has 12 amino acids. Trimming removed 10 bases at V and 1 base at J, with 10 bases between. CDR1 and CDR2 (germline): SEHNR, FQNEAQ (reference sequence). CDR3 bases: TGTGCCACAGGGGCGATCCAAGAGACCCAGTACTTC. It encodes CATGAIQETQYF.

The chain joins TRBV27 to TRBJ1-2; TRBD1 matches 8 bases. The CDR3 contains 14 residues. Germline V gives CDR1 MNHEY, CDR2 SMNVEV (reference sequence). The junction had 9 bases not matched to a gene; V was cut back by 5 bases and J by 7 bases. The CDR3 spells CASSQRTGRVGYTF. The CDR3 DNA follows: TGTGCCAGCAGTCAGCGGACAGGGAGAGTTGGCTACACCTTC.

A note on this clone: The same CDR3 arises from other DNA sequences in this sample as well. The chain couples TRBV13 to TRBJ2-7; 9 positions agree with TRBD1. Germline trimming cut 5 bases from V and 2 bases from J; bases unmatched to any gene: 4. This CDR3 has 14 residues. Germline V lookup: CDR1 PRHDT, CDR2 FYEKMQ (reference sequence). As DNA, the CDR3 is TGTGCCAGCAGCCCCAGGACAGGGGCCTACGAGCAGTACTTC. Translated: CASSPRTGAYEQYF.

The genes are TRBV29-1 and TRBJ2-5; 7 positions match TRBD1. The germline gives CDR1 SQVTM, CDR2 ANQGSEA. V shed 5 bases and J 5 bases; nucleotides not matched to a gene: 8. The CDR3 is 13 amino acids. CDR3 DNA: TGCAGCGTTCTTCCGACAGGGTGGGAGACCCAGTACTTC. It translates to CSVLPTGWETQYF.

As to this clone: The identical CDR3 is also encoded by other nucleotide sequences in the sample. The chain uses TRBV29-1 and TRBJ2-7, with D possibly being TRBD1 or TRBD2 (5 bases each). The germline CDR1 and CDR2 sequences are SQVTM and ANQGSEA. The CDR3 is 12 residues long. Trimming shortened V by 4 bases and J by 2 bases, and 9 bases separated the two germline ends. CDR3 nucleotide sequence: TGCAGCGTTGCTGGGGGAGCCTACGAGCAGTACTTC. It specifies CSVAGGAYEQYF.

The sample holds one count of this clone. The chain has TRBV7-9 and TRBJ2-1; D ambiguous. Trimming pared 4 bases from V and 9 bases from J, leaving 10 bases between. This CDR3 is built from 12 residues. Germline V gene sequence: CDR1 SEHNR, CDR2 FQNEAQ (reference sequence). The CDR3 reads CASSSGTTEQFF. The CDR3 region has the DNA TGTGCCAGCAGCTCCGGTACTACTGAGCAGTTCTTC.

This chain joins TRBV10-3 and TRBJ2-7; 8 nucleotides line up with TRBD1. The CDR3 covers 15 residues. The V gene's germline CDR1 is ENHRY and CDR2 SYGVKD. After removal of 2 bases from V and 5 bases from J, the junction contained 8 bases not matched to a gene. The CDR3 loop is CAISEPDRGIHEQYF. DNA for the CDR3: TGTGCCATCAGTGAGCCAGACAGGGGTATCCACGAGCAGTACTTC.

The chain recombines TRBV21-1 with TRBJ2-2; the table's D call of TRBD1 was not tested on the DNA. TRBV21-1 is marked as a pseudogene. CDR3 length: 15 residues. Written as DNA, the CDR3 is TGTGCCAGCAGCTTCCGACAGGGGGGCACCGGGGAGCTGTTTTTT. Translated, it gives CASSFRQGGTGELFF.

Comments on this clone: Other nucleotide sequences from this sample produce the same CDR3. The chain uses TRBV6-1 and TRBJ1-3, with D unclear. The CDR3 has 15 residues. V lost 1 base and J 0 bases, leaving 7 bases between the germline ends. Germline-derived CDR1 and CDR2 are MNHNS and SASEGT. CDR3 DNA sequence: TGTGCCAGCAGTGAAGGTCGCAGCTCTGGAAACACCATATATTTT. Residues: CASSEGRSSGNTIYF.

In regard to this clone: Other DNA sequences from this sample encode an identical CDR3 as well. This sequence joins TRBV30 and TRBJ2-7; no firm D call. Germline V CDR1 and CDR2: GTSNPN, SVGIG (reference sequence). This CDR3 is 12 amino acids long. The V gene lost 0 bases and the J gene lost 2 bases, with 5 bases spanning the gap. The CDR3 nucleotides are TGTGCCTGGAGTGTATTTACCTACGAGCAGTACTTC. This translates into CAWSVFTYEQYF.

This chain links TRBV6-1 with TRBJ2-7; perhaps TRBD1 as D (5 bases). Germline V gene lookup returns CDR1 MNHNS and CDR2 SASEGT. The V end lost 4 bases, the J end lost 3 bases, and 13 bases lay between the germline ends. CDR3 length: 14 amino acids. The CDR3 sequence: CASSVRVYGYEQYF. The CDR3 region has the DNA TGTGCCAGCAGTGTCAGGGTCTACGGCTACGAGCAGTACTTC.